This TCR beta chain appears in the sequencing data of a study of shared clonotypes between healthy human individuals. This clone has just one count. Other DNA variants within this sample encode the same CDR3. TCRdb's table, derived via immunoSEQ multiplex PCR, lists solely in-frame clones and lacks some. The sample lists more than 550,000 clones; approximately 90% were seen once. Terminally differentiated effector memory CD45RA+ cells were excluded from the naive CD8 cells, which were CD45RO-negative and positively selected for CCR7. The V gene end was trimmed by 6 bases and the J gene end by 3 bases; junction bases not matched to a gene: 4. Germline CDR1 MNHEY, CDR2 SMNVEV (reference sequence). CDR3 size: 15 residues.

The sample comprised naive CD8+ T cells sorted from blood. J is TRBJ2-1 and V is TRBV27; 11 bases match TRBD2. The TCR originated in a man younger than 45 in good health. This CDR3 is CASSSGLAGYNEQFF. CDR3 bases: TGTGCCAGCAGCTCCGGACTAGCGGGCTACAATGAGCAGTTCTTC.